This entry features one T cell receptor beta chain sequence. This clone was picked up a small number of times. The target of this receptor is not known. No base qualities exist here, and no much larger clone lies one base off it. This entry belongs to a study of vaccination effects on CD4 cells after COVID-19 (dated by TCRdb to about 2022). The study in broad terms: Each participant got two doses of an mRNA SARS-CoV-2 vaccine, either BNT162b2 or mRNA-1273. The Oncomine TCR Beta short-read assay on an Illumina iSeq 100 was used to sequence cultures from other donors in the study. A total of 10 COVID-19 convalescent patients and a handful of SARS-CoV-2-naive healthy vaccine recipients were included in the full study. Pre-vaccine samples from a couple of convalescent patients were drawn 16 days and one week before the first dose, 142 and 148 days after COVID-19 diagnosis. The study compared SARS-CoV-2 spike-specific CD4+ TCR repertoires before and after mRNA vaccination in COVID-19 convalescent patients and infection-naive vaccine recipients.

In the ViraFEST assay, PBMC were stimulated with viral peptide pools, and antigen-specific CD4+ T cell clonotypes were then identified by expansion using TCR sequencing. After 10 to 11 days of culture, CD4+ T cells were isolated with the EasySep CD4+ T cell isolation kit. Convalescent patients had PCR-confirmed SARS-CoV-2 infection between March and December 2020, before Alpha, Beta and Delta variants emerged in the United States. Each well held 1.5 million to 2.5 million PBMC cultured in IMDM containing around 5.1% human AB serum, around 9.3 IU/ml IL-2 and gentamicin, along with roughly 10 ug/ml peptides. Half of the culture medium was replaced with fresh IL-2-containing medium on days 3 and 7. Unless noted otherwise, every peptide stimulation condition was cultured in triplicate wells. Using Ficoll-Paque Plus gradient centrifugation, PBMC were separated from whole blood and then either used fresh or cryopreserved at -140C. The QIAamp micro DNA kit was used to extract genomic DNA from the cultured CD4+ T cells.

Deletion took 9 bases off V and 2 bases off J, with a span of 16 bases between the germline ends. From the germline V gene, CDR1 is SGDLS and CDR2 is YYNGEE. The CDR3 measures 14 amino acids from cysteine to phenylalanine. Just the 42-base CDR3 DNA is kept, in frame starting at base 1. Results the study describes overall, beyond this receptor: Limitations of the study were the small number of convalescent patients and the absence of early post-infection timepoints. Both infection-induced and vaccine-induced clones contracted markedly at late post-vaccination timepoints, which is consistent with waning T cell responses. Among convalescent patients, the spike-reactive repertoire after vaccination was made up mainly of new vaccine-induced clones that were largely distinct from the clones induced by infection.

To prepare the library, the immunoSEQ multiplex PCR assay was applied. DNA from the cultured, isolated CD4+ T cells was subjected to TCR beta CDR3 sequencing. The authors' analysis ran thus. The analysis removed non-productive TCR sequences, trimmed reads to the CDR3 region, and retained only CDR3s that were 7 or more amino acids long. Antigen-specific clonotypes were identified with the MANAFEST web app by comparing expansion in peptide wells against reference cultures. Positive clones required FDR<0.05 expansion versus reference and all other wells, odds ratio above 5, and frequency above 0.1% in two replicate wells. A clonotype was called cross-reactive if it was significantly expanded both in SARS-CoV-2 spike wells and in at least one common cold coronavirus spike condition. Using the stringdist R package, CDR3 similarity was measured by Levenshtein distance, and unrooted trees were constructed with ape in R 3.6.1. TCRdb obtained this table from immuneACCESS and retained in-frame rearrangements with V and J assigned. These tables miss some clones; where compared with another copy, unresolved V genes account for less than half of the shortfall, and the remainder is unexplained. Clonal size and the V and J genes are those of that table, whereas D and trimming came from the DNA. The sample table contains around 49,000 clones; only one count was recorded for around 72% of them. The ten most abundant clones make up more than 30% of the sample.

The input for sequencing was CD4+ T cells from PBMCs cultured with a peptide pool, taken before COVID-19 vaccination. This chain is built from TRBV9 and TRBJ2-3; matching of 6 bases hints at TRBD2 as the D gene. This sequence was found in a human donor who had a prior SARS-CoV-2 infection. The DNA is as follows: TGTGCCATCCCGGGGGACGGCTTCACAGATACGCAGTATTTT. It translates as CAIPGDGFTDTQYF. The full variable domain, completed from the reference TRBV9 and TRBJ2-3 proteins outside the CDR3, reads DSGVTQTPKHLITATGQRVTLRCSPRSGDLSVYWYQQSLDQGLQFLIQYYNGEERAKGNILERFSAQQFPDLHSELNLSSLELGDSALYFCAIPGDGFTDTQYFGPGTRLTVL.